The rows below give T cell receptor beta chains drawn from one sample of a study of identical twins. TCRdb reprocessed the 5' RACE reads with MiXCR, giving one entry per CDR3 protein. The sample yields 400,000 to 500,000 distinct CDR3 sequences, approximately 17% seen once. Sequencing was done on a sample of naive T cells sorted from blood. All receptors derive from a man between 45 and 60 years old in good health. Both conserved end residues are part of each CDR3. D genes are given only for firm matches. Clone size is not always given. Where it is, it says once, few, many or a class for expanded clones.

cdr3_nt: TGTGCCAGTAGAGGCAGGGGGCTAATCGGGGAGCTGTTTTTT; cdr3_aa: CASRGRGLIGELFF; d_call: TRBD1; v_call: TRBV19; j_call: TRBJ2-2; clone_size: .
cdr3_nt: TGTGCCAGCAGAAAAGGTGAAGCCACGCAGTATTTT; cdr3_aa: CASRKGEATQYF; d_call: .; v_call: TRBV7-2; j_call: TRBJ2-3; clone_size: .
cdr3_nt: TGTGCCAGCAGCTTTTACGGGCTCTACGAGCAGTACTTC; cdr3_aa: CASSFYGLYEQYF; d_call: .; v_call: TRBV7-9; j_call: TRBJ2-7; clone_size: .
cdr3_nt: TGTGCCAGCTCACCACTCCCGGTGAACACCGGGGAGCTGTTTTTT; cdr3_aa: CASSPLPVNTGELFF; d_call: .; v_call: TRBV18; j_call: TRBJ2-2; clone_size: .
cdr3_nt: TGTGCCAGCAGCTTGTCCCTAACAGGGAGGAATGAAAAACTGTTTTTT; cdr3_aa: CASSLSLTGRNEKLFF; d_call: .; v_call: TRBV5-5; j_call: TRBJ1-4; clone_size: .
cdr3_nt: TGCAGTGCCGCACTAGCGGGAGTTACAGATACGCAGTATTTT; cdr3_aa: CSAALAGVTDTQYF; d_call: TRBD2; v_call: TRBV20-1; j_call: TRBJ2-3; clone_size: .
cdr3_nt: TGTGCCAGTGCACGAGGGTCCTACAATGAGCAGTTCTTC; cdr3_aa: CASARGSYNEQFF; d_call: .; v_call: TRBV7-9; j_call: TRBJ2-1; clone_size: .
cdr3_nt: TGTGCCAGCAGTTTAGGAGGGGCGGCCTATAATTCACCCCTCCACTTT; cdr3_aa: CASSLGGAAYNSPLHF; d_call: .; v_call: TRBV12-3/TRBV12-4; j_call: TRBJ1-6; clone_size: many
cdr3_nt: TGTGCCAGCAGCGTAAGGATGGGGACCGGGGGTGTAGATACGCAGTATTTT; cdr3_aa: CASSVRMGTGGVDTQYF; d_call: .; v_call: TRBV9; j_call: TRBJ2-3; clone_size: .
cdr3_nt: TGTGCCAGCAGTGATGTAGCGGGGCTTTCCTACGAGCAGTACTTC; cdr3_aa: CASSDVAGLSYEQYF; d_call: TRBD2; v_call: TRBV2; j_call: TRBJ2-7; clone_size: .
cdr3_nt: TGTGCCATCAGTGAGCCTGGGGGGACGAACGAGCAGTACTTC; cdr3_aa: CAISEPGGTNEQYF; d_call: .; v_call: TRBV10-3; j_call: TRBJ2-7; clone_size: few